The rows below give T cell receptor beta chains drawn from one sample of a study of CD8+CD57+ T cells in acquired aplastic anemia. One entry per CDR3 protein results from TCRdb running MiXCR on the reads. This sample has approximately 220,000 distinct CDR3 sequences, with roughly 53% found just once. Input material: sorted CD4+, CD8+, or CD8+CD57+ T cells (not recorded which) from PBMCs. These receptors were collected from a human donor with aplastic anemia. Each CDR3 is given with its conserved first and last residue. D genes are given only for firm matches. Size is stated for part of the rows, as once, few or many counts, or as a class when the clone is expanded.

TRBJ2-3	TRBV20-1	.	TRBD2	TGCAGTGCACAGACTAGCGGGGAGGCAGATACGCAGTATTTT	CSAQTSGEADTQYF
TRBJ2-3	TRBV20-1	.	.	TGCAGTGCTAGAAAACAGTCGTTCTCCTACAATGAGCAGTATTTT	CSARKQSFSYNEQYF
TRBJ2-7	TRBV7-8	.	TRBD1	TGTGCCAGCAGCTCCCCGGACAGGGGGCGGTACGAGCAGTACTTC	CASSSPDRGRYEQYF
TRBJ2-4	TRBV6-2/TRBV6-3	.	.	TGTGCCAGCGCCCCCGGGGGCCGAAACATTCAGTACTTC	CASAPGGRNIQYF
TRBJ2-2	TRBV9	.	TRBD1	TGTGCCAGCAGCGGACGCACAGGGGTGGACACCGGGGAGCTGTTTTTT	CASSGRTGVDTGELFF
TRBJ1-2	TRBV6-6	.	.	TGTGCCAGCAGTGACACAGGGACTAACTATGGCTACACCTTC	CASSDTGTNYGYTF
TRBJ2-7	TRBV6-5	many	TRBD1	TGTGCCAGCAGTTACGGGACAGGGCCTTACGAGCAGTACTTC	CASSYGTGPYEQYF
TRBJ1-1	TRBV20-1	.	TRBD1	TGCAGTGCTAGAGATCGACGACAGGGGAGTGACGGAGCTTTCTTT	CSARDRRQGSDGAFF
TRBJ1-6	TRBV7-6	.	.	TGTGCCAGCAGCCGGGAGAGTGGTCCTGCTGGGTCACCCCTCCACTTT	CASSRESGPAGSPLHF
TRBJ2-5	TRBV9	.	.	TGTGCCAGCAGCCCGGGGGCCTATGAGACCCAGTACTTC	CASSPGAYETQYF
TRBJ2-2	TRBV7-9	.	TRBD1	TGTGCCAGCGCCTGGGGGGACAGGGGCGGCGGGGAGCTGTTTTTT	CASAWGDRGGGELFF
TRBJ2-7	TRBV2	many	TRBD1	TGTGCCAGCAGTGAAACGAGGACAGGGGCCTACGAGCAGTACTTC	CASSETRTGAYEQYF
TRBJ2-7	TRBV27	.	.	TGTGCCAGCAGTTTATACTTCAGGGATATCTCCTACGAGCAGTACTTC	CASSLYFRDISYEQYF
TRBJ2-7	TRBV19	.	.	TGTGCCAGTAGTATCGGCGGGGCCCCGTCAGGGCAGTACTTC	CASSIGGAPSGQYF
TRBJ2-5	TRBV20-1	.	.	TGCAGTGCTAGAGAGGTCCAAGAGACCCAGTACTTC	CSAREVQETQYF
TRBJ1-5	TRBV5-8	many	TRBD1	TGTGCCAGCAGCTTCAGGACAGGGGGGCAGCCCCAGCATTTT	CASSFRTGGQPQHF
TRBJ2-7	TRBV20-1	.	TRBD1	TGCAGTGCTAGAAACCCGGGACAGGGGGGCGCCTACGAGCAGTACTTC	CSARNPGQGGAYEQYF
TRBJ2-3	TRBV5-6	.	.	TGTGCCAGCAGCTTCTCGAACCATTGGTCCGATACGCAGTATTTT	CASSFSNHWSDTQYF